These 26 T cell receptor beta chains were sequenced from one sample in a study of blood T cell repertoires in COVID-19. Some clones are missing from TCRdb's copy, which holds only in-frame ones; the method was immunoSEQ multiplex PCR. The repertoire consists of just under 90,000 clones, with 60% to 80% occurring once and the leading ten covering roughly an eighth. The sample comprised peripheral blood. The receptors were sampled from a woman older than 75 with acute or convalescent COVID-19.

This chain connects TRBV4-2 to TRBJ2-3; TRBD2 matches at 7 bases. CDR3 length: 17 amino acids. Trimming took 4 bases from V and 2 from J; bases not matched to a gene: 12. From germline, CDR1 is LGHNA and CDR2 YNFKEQ. For the CDR3, the DNA is TGTGCCAGCAGCCCGATAGCGGGTCCTTCCTCCACAGATACGCAGTATTTT. Residues: CASSPIAGPSSTDTQYF.

This clone came up a few times. V is TRBV6-6 and J is TRBJ1-2; no reliable D call. V dropped 2 bases and J dropped 8 bases, with 12 bases sitting between them. Germline lookup yields CDR1 MNHNY and CDR2 SVGAGI (reference sequence). CDR3 size: 13 residues. The CDR3 spells CASSYSPSGGYTF. The CDR3 DNA reads TGTGCCAGCAGTTACAGCCCATCGGGAGGCTACACCTTC.

This chain connects TRBV11-2 to TRBJ2-4; TRBD1 might be the D (5 bases). The CDR3 sequence is 14 residues long. V lost 2 bases, J lost 2 bases, and 7 bases lay in between. Germline-derived CDR1 and CDR2 are SGHAT and FQNNGV. The CDR3 here is CASSLSGTKNIQYF. For the CDR3, the DNA is TGTGCCAGCAGCTTATCAGGGACCAAAAACATTCAGTACTTC.

A few counts support this clone. The chain combines TRBV2 with TRBJ1-2; D possibly corresponds to TRBD1 (6 bases). This CDR3 is 11 amino acids long. Germline CDR1 SNHLY, CDR2 FYNNEI. V lost 9 bases, J lost 4 bases, and 9 bases lay in between. The CDR3 spells CASGGGYGYTF. In nucleotides, the CDR3 is TGTGCCAGTGGGGGCGGCTATGGCTACACCTTC.

The chain carries TRBV19 and TRBJ1-6; D perhaps matches TRBD1 (6 bases). The CDR3 is 12 amino acids. Germline loops: CDR1 LNHDA, CDR2 SQIVND (reference sequence). Trimming took 6 bases from V and 7 from J, leaving 7 bases between them. Here the CDR3 DNA reads TGTGCCAGTAGACAGGGAAATTCACCCCTCCACTTT. Amino acids: CASRQGNSPLHF.

In its sample, this clone was seen once. The rearrangement links TRBV6-5 to TRBJ2-6, with D unclear. Between the trimmed V and J ends, which lost 6 bases and 1 base, there was a span of 4 bases. CDR3 length equals 13 residues. Germline V gives CDR1 MNHEY, CDR2 SVGAGI. CDR3: CASSRSGANVLTF. The CDR3 DNA follows: TGTGCCAGCAGCCGGTCTGGGGCCAACGTCCTGACTTTC.

A few counts support this clone. The gene calls are TRBV5-4 and TRBJ1-1, with D possibly being TRBD1 (5 bases). Germline loops: CDR1 SGHNT, CDR2 YYREEE (reference sequence). The CDR3 has 14 amino acids. V lost 6 bases and J lost 0, with 12 bases in between. The CDR3 loop reads CASTVDNMNTEAFF. The CDR3 nucleotides read TGTGCCAGCACCGTGGACAACATGAACACTGAAGCTTTCTTT.

This chain connects TRBV7-8 to TRBJ2-3; no definite D call. V was trimmed by 5 bases and J by 2 bases, leaving 11 bases between them. The CDR3 loop spans 14 amino acids. Germline CDR1 reads SGHVS; CDR2 reads FQNEAQ. CDR3 DNA sequence: TGTGCCAGCAGCCCAGGCAGGCTCACAGATACGCAGTATTTT. Translation gives CASSPGRLTDTQYF.

This CDR3 reads CASSYSQGGNSPLHF. For the CDR3, the DNA is TGTGCCAGCAGTTACTCGCAGGGAGGTAACTCACCCCTCCACTTT. The J gene is TRBJ1-6, the V gene TRBV6-6, with a tentative D call TRBD1 (5 bases). From germline, CDR1 is MNHNY and CDR2 SVGAGI (reference sequence). Trimming took off 0 bases at V and 10 bases at J, with 13 bases between the two ends. CDR3 size: 15 residues.

The table lists this clone with many counts. The chain employs TRBV7-6 and TRBJ1-2, with D tentatively TRBD1 (6 bases). V gave up 1 base and J gave up 8 bases, with 17 bases separating them. This CDR3 is built from 15 residues. The germline V gene has CDR1 SGHVS and CDR2 FNYEAQ. DNA of the CDR3: TGTGCCAGCAGCTTAGAAGAGACAGGCTCTCAAGGCTACACCTTC. Protein sequence: CASSLEETGSQGYTF.

The rearrangement links TRBV18 to TRBJ2-6; 8 positions match TRBD1. Germline assignment: CDR1 KGHSH and CDR2 LQKENI. The CDR3 extends over 16 amino acids. V lost 3 bases, J lost 0 bases, and 1 base stayed unmatched. The CDR3 loop is CASSPQGASGANVLTF. CDR3 coding DNA: TGTGCCAGCTCACCTCAGGGGGCCTCTGGGGCCAACGTCCTGACTTTC. Full variable domain (missing parts from reference TRBV18 and TRBJ2-6): NAGVMQNPRHLVRRRGQEARLRCSPMKGHSHVYWYRQLPEEGLKFMVYLQKENIIDESGMPKERFSAEFPKEGPSILRIQQVVRGDSAAYFCASSPQGASGANVLTFGAGSRLTVL.

This clone was counted between two and nine times. The chain is built from TRBV7-2 and TRBJ2-7; D perhaps matches TRBD2 (6 bases). Germline loops: CDR1 SGHTA, CDR2 FQGNSA. Between the trimmed V and J ends, which lost 5 bases and 3 bases, there was a span of 17 bases. This CDR3 comprises 15 residues. As DNA, the CDR3 is TGTGCCAGCAGCCCCACTGGGGGGTACGTCTACGAGCAGTACTTC. It translates to CASSPTGGYVYEQYF. Together with reference TRBV7-2 and TRBJ2-7, the CDR3 gives the full variable domain: GAGVSQSPSNKVTEKGKDVELRCDPISGHTALYWYRQSLGQGLEFLIYFQGNSAPDKSGLPSDRFSAERTGGSVSTLTIQRTQQEDSAVYLCASSPTGGYVYEQYFGPGTRLTVT.

The chain employs TRBV27 and TRBJ1-6; 8 nucleotides line up with TRBD1. CDR3 length: 20 residues. Trimming took 4 bases from V and 6 from J; bases not matched to a gene: 20. Germline CDR1 and CDR2: MNHEY and SMNVEV (reference sequence). The CDR3 is CASSYHPGGRAPLINSPLHF. As DNA, the CDR3 is TGTGCCAGCAGTTACCATCCAGGGGGCAGGGCCCCGTTAATTAATTCACCCCTCCACTTT.

The rearrangement links TRBV27 to TRBJ2-1; 7 positions agree with TRBD1. Germline V CDR1 and CDR2: MNHEY, SMNVEV (reference sequence). This CDR3 contains 13 residues. The junction had 0 bases not matched to a gene; V was cut back by 3 bases and J by 4 bases. DNA for the CDR3: TGTGCCAGCAGTTTGGGACAGTACAATGAGCAGTTCTTC. As protein: CASSLGQYNEQFF.

The gene calls are TRBV6-5 and TRBJ1-2; 9 bases are shared with TRBD1. Trimming cost V 0 bases and J 4 bases; bases outside gene matches: 6. The germline V gene has CDR1 MNHEY and CDR2 SVGAGI. This CDR3 is built from 16 residues. CDR3 coding DNA: TGTGCCAGCAGTTACTCGGGACAGGGAAAGGGCTATGGCTACACCTTC. Its translation is CASSYSGQGKGYGYTF.

The table lists this clone with a count of one. The V call is TRBV4-3, the J call TRBJ1-6, with 9 bases fitting TRBD1. The germline gives CDR1 LGHNA, CDR2 YSLEER. V was pared by 1 base and J by 5 bases, with 3 bases of the junction left unmatched. CDR3 length: 16 amino acids. The CDR3 sequence is CASSQGGTGNNSPLHF. CDR3 sequence (DNA): TGCGCCAGCAGCCAAGGGGGGACAGGGAATAATTCACCCCTCCACTTT.

This sequence joins TRBV7-9 and TRBJ1-2; 8 bases agree with TRBD1. The trim removed 0 bases at V and 8 bases at J, leaving 2 bases unmatched. Germline loops: CDR1 SEHNR, CDR2 FQNEAQ (reference sequence). This CDR3 is 13 amino acids long. The DNA for the CDR3 is TGTGCCAGCAGCTTAGCTACAGGGGGAGGCTACACCTTC. Amino acid sequence: CASSLATGGGYTF.

In DNA, the CDR3 is TGTGCCAGCTCACCACTGATAGCGGGAGGCACAGATACGCAGTATTTT. It codes for CASSPLIAGGTDTQYF. The chain carries TRBV18 and TRBJ2-3, with 9 positions matching TRBD2. The CDR3 has 16 residues. V lost 1 base to trimming and J lost 1 base; unmatched junction nucleotides: 3. Germline CDR1 reads KGHSH; CDR2 reads LQKENI.

The rearrangement links TRBV30 to TRBJ1-4, with 8 bases lining up with TRBD1. Germline CDR1 GTSNPN, CDR2 SVGIG (reference sequence). V was pared by 0 bases and J by 8 bases, with 8 bases of the junction left unmatched. The CDR3 covers 15 residues. CDR3: CAWSVQQGGYEKLFF. As DNA, the CDR3 is TGTGCCTGGAGTGTACAACAGGGGGGTTACGAAAAACTGTTTTTT. Based on the CDR3 plus reference TRBV30 and TRBJ1-4, the full variable domain is SQTIHQWPATLVQPVGSPLSLECTVEGTSNPNLYWYRQAAGRGLQLLFYSVGIGQISSEVPQNLSASRPQDRQFILSSKKLLLSDSGFYLCAWSVQQGGYEKLFFGSGTQLSVL.

The rearrangement joins TRBV27 to TRBJ1-1; no reliable D call. The germline V gene encodes CDR1 MNHEY and CDR2 SMNVEV (reference sequence). With 3 bases removed from V and 4 bases from J, the gap between germline ends came to 12 bases. The CDR3 runs to 14 residues. CDR3 bases: TGTGCCAGCAGTTTGGGCCCAGGAAGCACTGAAGCTTTCTTT. Amino acids: CASSLGPGSTEAFF.

This chain uses TRBV5-1 with TRBJ2-3, with 10 bases fitting TRBD1. Trimming removed 9 bases from V and 4 bases from J; junction bases left unmatched: 8. The germline V gene encodes CDR1 SGHRS and CDR2 YFSETQ. The CDR3 contains 14 residues. CDR3 coding DNA: TGCGCCACCAAGCCGGGACAGGGGTCAGATACGCAGTATTTT. Its translation is CATKPGQGSDTQYF.

This CDR3 is CASSLGRGASSYNEQFF. As DNA, the CDR3 is TGTGCCAGCAGCTTAGGGAGGGGCGCGAGCTCCTACAATGAGCAGTTCTTC. The rearrangement joins TRBV7-2 to TRBJ2-1; D possibly corresponds to TRBD2 (6 bases). V lost 1 base to trimming and J lost 0 bases, with 13 bases between them. Germline V gene sequence: CDR1 SGHTA, CDR2 FQGNSA. The CDR3 loop spans 17 amino acids.

V usage is TRBV16 and J usage is TRBJ1-6; D perhaps matches TRBD1 (6 bases). V lost 0 bases, J lost 9 bases, and 18 bases lay in between. This CDR3 is built from 17 residues. The germline V gene has CDR1 KGHSY and CDR2 FQNENV. CDR3 DNA: TGTGCCAGCAGCCAATCGGTCCCATTGACGACAGGTTCACCCCTCCACTTT. As protein: CASSQSVPLTTGSPLHF.

The chain has TRBV28 and TRBJ1-2; D remains ambiguous. Per the germline V gene, CDR1 is MDHEN and CDR2 is SYDVKM. Trimming pared 2 bases from V and 4 bases from J, leaving 17 bases between. The CDR3 sequence is 16 residues long. The CDR3 nucleotides are TGTGCCAGCAGTTTAAAATCGGAGGAAACCCTCTATGGCTACACCTTC. It specifies CASSLKSEETLYGYTF.

A few counts support this clone. The chain joins TRBV2 to TRBJ1-5; D remains ambiguous. Germline CDR1 SNHLY, CDR2 FYNNEI. CDR3 length: 13 amino acids. Trimming took off 5 bases at V and 6 bases at J, with 11 bases between the two ends. DNA of the CDR3: TGTGCCAGCAGTAATCGGGGTGGTCAGCCCCAGCATTTT. This sequence encodes CASSNRGGQPQHF.

The sample holds one count of this clone. This chain connects TRBV28 to TRBJ1-2; 7 bases map to TRBD1. V shed 5 bases and J 4 bases; nucleotides not matched to a gene: 10. The germline gives CDR1 MDHEN, CDR2 SYDVKM. The CDR3 is made up of 15 amino acids. Here the CDR3 DNA reads TGTGCCAGCAGTCCTGGGACAGAGGGATTCTATGGCTACACCTTC. It yields the protein CASSPGTEGFYGYTF.